The sequence of this TCR beta chain was determined in a study of blood T cell repertoires in COVID-19 (TCRdb year 2020). Notes on the research overall: Samples from collaborators originated in the United States, Italy and Spain and spanned both the acute and convalescent phases of COVID-19. The material from the prospective study consisted of cDNA or gDNA derived from T cells, B-cell-depleted T cells, or PBMCs. The dataset comprised deeply sampled blood TCRbeta repertoires from subjects exposed to, actively infected with, or recovered from COVID-19. The repertoires were released in a freely available public database meant as a resource for research on the immune response to SARS-CoV-2. The samples were drawn from the first 160 participants of the ongoing ImmuneRACE study and from 950 to 1,500 subjects provided by 6 global collaborators. Nearly every sample came with metadata listing a de-identified subject ID, COVID-19 status, age in years and sex. Where HLA class I and class II types were available, the types were taken from metadata supplied by the sample provider, not from assay-based typing. Beyond this particular receptor, the publication reports: Clinical and demographic metadata were provided uncurated, with the amount varying by source and participant.

The immunoSEQ Assay, a bias-controlled multiplex PCR, was used to amplify TCRbeta CDR3 regions from genomic DNA. The published analysis was carried out like this. Within the assay, amplification of reference gene primers was used to estimate how many nucleated cells each sample contained. Sequence reads were collapsed and filtered to measure the absolute abundance of every unique TCRbeta CDR3 rearrangement. Productive Simpson clonality was computed per sample as the square root of Simpson's diversity index over productive rearrangements. TCRdb re-hosts the immuneACCESS table, in-frame sequences only. Its copies lack some clones; in the studies checked, an unresolved V gene accounts for under half of them, and the cause for the rest is not known. V, J and clone size are taken as reported in that table, and D and trimming were inferred from the DNA itself. This sample lists some 390,000 clones; around 91% were detected once. Roughly 1.4% of the sample is taken by the ten largest.

At one collaborating source in Seattle, patients were enrolled during active infection and were followed longitudinally through the course of disease. Each collaborating institution followed its own protocols to collect whole blood in K2EDTA tubes. For TCRbeta analysis, collaborators shipped samples in one of three forms: frozen whole blood, isolated PBMCs, or DNA extracted from either of those sample types. Worth noting for this clone: Which antigen it targets is not known. Per-base qualities were not stored, and no clone one base away is much larger.

The germline V gene encodes CDR1 LGHNA and CDR2 YSLEER. The CDR3, cysteine through phenylalanine, is 19 amino acids long. The sequence is cut down to CDR3 DNA, 57 bases in frame from base 1. The germline V and J ends show losses of 0 bases and 7 bases respectively, and no gene match explains 17 bases of the junction. The V gene is TRBV4-3 and the J gene is TRBJ1-5; TRBD1 matches 8 bases in the middle. This TCR derives from a woman in her thirties or forties with COVID-19, enrolled during active disease. Sequenced material: peripheral blood. The sequenced DNA: TGCGCCAGCAGCCAAGATATCCCGGAGGACAGGGTCAAGGGGCAGCCCCAGCATTTT. This yields the protein CASSQDIPEDRVKGQPQHF.